This T cell receptor beta chain was sequenced for a study of shared clonotypes between healthy human individuals. Study-level findings and limits: Despite large depth, sorted-subset datasets appeared incompletely sequenced.

Comment on this clone: Its target is unknown.

Unmatched junction bases numbered 10, after V lost 2 bases and J lost 6 bases. The germline V gene has CDR1 LNHDA and CDR2 SQIVND (reference sequence). This CDR3 is built from 15 residues. Assay: immunoSEQ multiplex PCR; the TCRdb copy retains only in-frame clones and omits some. Among 2 million to 3 million clones listed, 80% to 95% were seen once. This rearrangement joins TRBV19 to TRBJ2-7, with 7 bases matching TRBD1. The TCR sequence derives from a man younger than 35 in good health. Some clones in this sample may be carry-over from other donors' samples. Sequenced sample: naive CD4+ T cells from PBMCs. Regarding subset: CD45RA+ positively selected. CDR3 loop: CASSIIGTEGSEQYF. CDR3 DNA sequence: TGTGCCAGTAGTATAATCGGGACAGAAGGTTCCGAGCAGTACTTC.